This TCR delta chain derives from a study of gamma-delta chains in newborns, infants, children. About the study: Microbial exposure reportedly drives polyclonal innate γδ T cell expansion after birth.

TCRdb reanalyzed the reads using CATT. The profile shows 1,500 to 2,000 delta-chain clones, roughly two fifths of them singletons. Points on this clone: This may be a read error: a much more frequent sequence differs by one nucleotide.

The CDR3 loop spans 17 amino acids. In germline, CDR1 is GEAIGNYY, CDR2 EKD. Sequencing was carried out using blood. The receptor comes from a child who had a fever. The rearrangement joins TRDV2 to TRDJ3, with a weak D call TRDD3 (6 bases). CDR3 in DNA: TGTGCCTGTGACACAACGGGCTCGGACTGGGACACCCGACAGACGTTTTTC. This codes for CACDTTGSDWDTRQTFF.